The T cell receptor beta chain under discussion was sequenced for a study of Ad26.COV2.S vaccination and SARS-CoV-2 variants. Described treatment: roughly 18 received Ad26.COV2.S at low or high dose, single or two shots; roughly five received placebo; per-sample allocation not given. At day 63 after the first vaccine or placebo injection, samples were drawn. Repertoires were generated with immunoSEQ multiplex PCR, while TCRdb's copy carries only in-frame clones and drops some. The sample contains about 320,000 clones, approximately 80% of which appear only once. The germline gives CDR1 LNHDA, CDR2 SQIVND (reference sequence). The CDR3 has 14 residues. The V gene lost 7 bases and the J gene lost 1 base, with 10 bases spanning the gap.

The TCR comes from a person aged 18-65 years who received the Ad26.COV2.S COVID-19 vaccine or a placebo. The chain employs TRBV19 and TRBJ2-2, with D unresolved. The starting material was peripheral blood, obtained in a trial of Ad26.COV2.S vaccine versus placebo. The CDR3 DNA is TGTGCCAGTATTGCTGGACGGAACACCGGGGAGCTGTTTTTT. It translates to CASIAGRNTGELFF. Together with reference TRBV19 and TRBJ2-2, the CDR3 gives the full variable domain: DGGITQSPKYLFRKEGQNVTLSCEQNLNHDAMYWYRQDPGQGLRLIYYSQIVNDFQKGDIAEGYSVSREKKESFPLTVTSAQKNPTAFYLCASIAGRNTGELFFGEGSRLTVL.